This T cell receptor (beta chain) originates from a study of T cells in Graves' hyperthyroidism and ophthalmopathy. The CDR3 regions of TCR beta were amplified from RNA transcripts. The primer set for the first-round RT-PCR of the TCR CDR3 was HTBI. In TCRdb, the multiplex PCR reads were re-called with MiXCR into one record per CDR3 protein. The sample carries approximately 600,000 distinct CDR3 sequences, over 12% recorded once. This CDR3 contains 18 residues. The trim removed 2 bases at V and 2 bases at J, leaving 14 bases unmatched. Per germline, CDR1 SGHRS and CDR2 YFSETQ. The study, taken as a whole, reports: Researchers found most expanded thyroid clonotypes above 0.001 in blood as well.

This clonotype was detected ten times or more. Its antigen is still unknown. The TCR was taken from a woman under 30 with Graves' ophthalmopathy. The specimen was blood. The chain recombines TRBV5-1 with TRBJ2-5; TRBD2 agrees at 8 bases. CDR3: CASSFPVREGRFQETQYF. In nucleotides, the CDR3 is TGCGCCAGCAGCTTCCCAGTTCGGGAGGGCCGGTTTCAAGAGACCCAGTACTTC.